Below are 13 T cell receptor beta chains sequenced from a single sample in a study of cytomegalovirus exposure and HLA in healthy donors. In the PCR, 60 Vbeta and 13 Jbeta primers were used. Method: immunoSEQ multiplex PCR; TCRdb's copy keeps in-frame clones and lacks some. The table lists 140,000 to 150,000 clones, about 74% of them singletons. What was sequenced was PBMCs. Receptors were obtained from a woman aged 40 to 50 in good health and CMV-seronegative.

The gene calls are TRBV2 and TRBJ1-1; D unresolved. There are 14 residues in the CDR3. Trimming stripped 3 bases from V and 5 bases from J, with 13 bases between. Germline CDR1 reads SNHLY; CDR2 reads FYNNEI. CDR3 coding DNA: TGTGCCAGCAGTGAGCGTCAGGAAGAAACTGAAGCTTTCTTT. Its translation is CASSERQEETEAFF.

The genes are TRBV29-1 and TRBJ2-3; D may be TRBD2 (6 bases). Germline CDR1 is SQVTM and CDR2 is ANQGSEA. CDR3 length equals 13 residues. V lost 7 bases and J 3 bases, leaving 14 bases between the germline ends. The CDR3 reads CSAGTYLTDTQYF. Written as DNA, the CDR3 is TGCAGCGCTGGGACTTATCTAACAGATACGCAGTATTTT.

The table lists this clone with a few counts. The chain couples TRBV27 to TRBJ2-7; TRBD1 agrees at 10 bases. Trimming at V came to 4 bases and at J to 3 bases, leaving 0 bases not matched to a gene. CDR3 length equals 13 residues. The germline V gene encodes CDR1 MNHEY and CDR2 SMNVEV (reference sequence). CDR3: CASSWDRGYEQYF. In DNA form, the CDR3 reads TGTGCCAGCAGTTGGGACAGGGGCTACGAGCAGTACTTC.

This chain uses TRBV10-2 with TRBJ1-2, with a possible D match to TRBD1 (6 bases). CDR1 is WSHSY, CDR2 SAAADI, per germline. CDR3 length equals 15 residues. The V and J ends lost 5 bases and 0 bases respectively, with 13 bases between them. The CDR3 sequence: CASSSAGGPNYGYTF. The DNA for the CDR3 is TGCGCCAGCAGTTCCGCGGGGGGGCCTAACTATGGCTACACCTTC.

This clone was recorded only once. CDR3 in amino acids: CASSKEAGTQETQYF. CDR3 bases: TGTGCCAGCTCCAAGGAGGCGGGAACCCAAGAGACCCAGTACTTC. The rearrangement links TRBV2 to TRBJ2-5, with D perhaps matching TRBD2 (6 bases). Germline CDR1 reads SNHLY; CDR2 reads FYNNEI. V was clipped by 8 bases and J by 1 base, with 17 bases between them. This CDR3 has 15 residues.

This rearrangement joins TRBV6-5 to TRBJ1-1, with a weak D call TRBD1 (5 bases). V lost 2 bases to trimming and J lost 5 bases, with 9 bases between them. The CDR3 spans 13 residues. The germline gives CDR1 MNHEY, CDR2 SVGAGI. The CDR3 loop reads CASSYPGGTEAFF. The CDR3, as DNA: TGTGCCAGCAGTTACCCTGGGGGGACTGAAGCTTTCTTT.

This sequence joins TRBV4-2 and TRBJ2-7; tentatively, D is TRBD2 (6 bases). Deletions cut 1 base from V and 6 bases from J, with 16 bases between. The germline V gene encodes CDR1 LGHNA and CDR2 YNFKEQ. The CDR3 runs 15 residues. The CDR3 loop is CASSQALGGLREQYF. The DNA of the CDR3 is TGTGCCAGCAGCCAAGCGTTGGGGGGTCTCCGCGAGCAGTACTTC.

The chain links TRBV10-2 to TRBJ2-7; a possible D gene is TRBD1 (7 bases). The V end lost 3 bases, the J end lost 0 bases, and 15 bases lay between the germline ends. Looked up from germline, CDR1 is WSHSY and CDR2 is SAAADI. The CDR3 is 16 amino acids. DNA of the CDR3: TGCGCCAGCAGTGATGTAGGAGGGACAGCCTCCTACGAGCAGTACTTC. Amino acid sequence: CASSDVGGTASYEQYF.

This sequence joins TRBV11-2 and TRBJ2-1; 9 positions match TRBD2. Trimming took 5 bases from V and 6 from J; bases not matched to a gene: 11. The CDR3 spans 16 residues. The germline gives CDR1 SGHAT, CDR2 FQNNGV. CDR3 in DNA: TGTGCCAGCAGCCCGACGTTGACTAGCGGAGCCAATGAGCAGTTCTTC. Translating it yields CASSPTLTSGANEQFF.

This chain connects TRBV5-6 to TRBJ2-3; TRBD1 aligns across 9 bases. This CDR3 contains 15 residues. The germline CDR1 and CDR2 sequences are SGHDT and YYEEEE. The V and J ends lost 6 bases and 2 bases, in that order; junction bases with no gene match: 7. The DNA for the CDR3 is TGTGCCAGCAAACGGGACAGGGAGTACACAGATACGCAGTATTTT. Protein: CASKRDREYTDTQYF.

The J gene is TRBJ1-4, the V gene TRBV19, with D unresolved. The CDR3 is 13 residues long. The V gene's germline CDR1 is LNHDA and CDR2 SQIVND (reference sequence). V was pared by 8 bases and J by 4 bases, with 11 bases between. The CDR3 bases are TGTGCCAGTGGAGTAGGACTTAATGAAAAACTGTTTTTT. It translates to CASGVGLNEKLFF.

The chain combines TRBV4-1 with TRBJ2-7; TRBD2 aligns across 11 bases. Trimming took 0 bases from V and 3 from J; bases not matched to a gene: 7. The V gene's germline CDR1 is MGHRA and CDR2 YSYEKL. The CDR3 is 17 residues long. Written as DNA, the CDR3 is TGCGCCAGCAGCCAAGAACGGGGGACTAGCGGTCTCTACGAGCAGTACTTC. Protein: CASSQERGTSGLYEQYF.

The chain employs TRBV9 and TRBJ2-7, with 7 nucleotides matching TRBD2. The ends lost 4 bases at V and 7 bases at J; junction bases unmatched: 11. The CDR3 contains 14 residues. CDR1 and CDR2 from the germline V gene are SGDLS and YYNGEE. Written as DNA, the CDR3 is TGTGCCAGCAGCCCCCGAGGTATGGGGGGGGAGCAGTACTTC. This translates into CASSPRGMGGEQYF. The full variable domain, rest sourced from reference TRBV9 and TRBJ2-7, is DSGVTQTPKHLITATGQRVTLRCSPRSGDLSVYWYQQSLDQGLQFLIQYYNGEERAKGNILERFSAQQFPDLHSELNLSSLELGDSALYFCASSPRGMGGEQYFGPGTRLTVT.